This TCR beta chain was identified in a study of immune heterogeneity within non-small cell lung tumors. Study results and caveats: A moderate but significant correlation was found, linking local T-cell clonality with local tumor mutational burden (R roughly 0.35). The study found high-frequency T-cell receptor beta clonotypes largely distinct between individual patients. Identical dominant CDR3 beta clonotypes recurred across tumor sites within a patient, alongside site-unique high-frequency clones.

V lost 5 bases and J 8 bases, leaving 13 bases between the germline ends. The CDR3 consists of 13 residues. In germline, CDR1 is MDHEN, CDR2 SYDVKM. Template came from bulk tumor genomic DNA, at approximately 620 ng per sample. Each primary tumor yielded several biopsies, collected far apart from one another at surgery. Curative surgery was performed on patients who had untreated, newly diagnosed non-small cell lung cancer. Samples were obtained from newly diagnosed non-small cell lung cancer patients who were having surgery with curative intent. This clonotype was picked up many times. What it binds is unknown. Using 32 V and 13 J primers, multiplex PCR amplified TCR beta CDR3. TCRdb itself ran the multiplex PCR reads through MiXCR, one entry per CDR3 protein. Among 15,000 or so distinct CDR3 sequences listed, roughly 30% were seen once.

The chain combines TRBV28 with TRBJ1-5, with D tentatively TRBD1 (5 bases). The sequenced sample was lung tumor tissue. The sequence came from a man aged 35-49 years with non-small cell lung cancer. CDR3 residues: CASSESRQKPQHF. The CDR3 nucleotides read TGTGCCAGCAGTGAATCCCGACAGAAGCCCCAGCATTTT.